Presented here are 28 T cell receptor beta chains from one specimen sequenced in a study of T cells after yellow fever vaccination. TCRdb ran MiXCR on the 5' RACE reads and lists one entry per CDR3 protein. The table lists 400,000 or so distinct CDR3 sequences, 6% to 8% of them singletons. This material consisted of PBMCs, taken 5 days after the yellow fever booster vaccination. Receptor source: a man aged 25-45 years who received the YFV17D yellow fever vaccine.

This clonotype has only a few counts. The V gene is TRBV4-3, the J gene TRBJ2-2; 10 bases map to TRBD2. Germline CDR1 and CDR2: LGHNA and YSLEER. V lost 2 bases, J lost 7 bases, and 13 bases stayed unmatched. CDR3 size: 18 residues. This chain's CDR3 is CASSQLSGAGGRGGELFF. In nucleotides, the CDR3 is TGCGCCAGCAGCCAATTATCCGGAGCGGGAGGGCGGGGCGGGGAGCTGTTTTTT.

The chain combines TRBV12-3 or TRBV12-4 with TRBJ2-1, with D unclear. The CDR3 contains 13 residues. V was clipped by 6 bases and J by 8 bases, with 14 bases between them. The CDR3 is CASSLRLIHEQFF. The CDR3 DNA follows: TGTGCCAGCAGCCTACGCCTTATCCATGAGCAGTTCTTC.

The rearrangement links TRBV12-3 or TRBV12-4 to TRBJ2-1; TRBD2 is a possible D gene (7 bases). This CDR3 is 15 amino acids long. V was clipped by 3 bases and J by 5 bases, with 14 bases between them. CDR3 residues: CASSLSWGGHNEQFF. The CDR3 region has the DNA TGTGCCAGCAGTTTGTCTTGGGGGGGGCACAATGAGCAGTTCTTC.

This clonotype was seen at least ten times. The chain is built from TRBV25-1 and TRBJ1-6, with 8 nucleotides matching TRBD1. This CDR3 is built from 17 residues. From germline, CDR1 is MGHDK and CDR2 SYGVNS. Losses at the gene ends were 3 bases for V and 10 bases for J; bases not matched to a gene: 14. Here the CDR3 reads CASSDAPGQGNGSPLHF. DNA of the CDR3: TGTGCCAGCAGTGACGCCCCCGGACAGGGAAACGGGTCACCCCTCCACTTT. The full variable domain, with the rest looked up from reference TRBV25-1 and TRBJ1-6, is EADIYQTPRYLVIGTGKKITLECSQTMGHDKMYWYQQDPGMELHLIHYSYGVNSTEKGDLSSESTVSRIRTEHFPLTLESARPSHTSQYLCASSDAPGQGNGSPLHFGNGTRLTVT.

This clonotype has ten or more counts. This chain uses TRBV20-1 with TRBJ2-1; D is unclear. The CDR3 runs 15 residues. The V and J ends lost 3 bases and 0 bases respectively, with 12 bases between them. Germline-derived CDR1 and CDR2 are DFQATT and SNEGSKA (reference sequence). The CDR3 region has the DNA TGCAGTGCTAGCCCGGACGACAACTCCTACAATGAGCAGTTCTTC. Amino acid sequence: CSASPDDNSYNEQFF.

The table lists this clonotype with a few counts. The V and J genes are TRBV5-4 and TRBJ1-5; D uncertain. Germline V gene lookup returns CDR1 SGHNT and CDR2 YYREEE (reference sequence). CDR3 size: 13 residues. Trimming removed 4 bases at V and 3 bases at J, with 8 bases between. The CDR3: CASSATPNQPQHF. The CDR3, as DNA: TGTGCCAGCAGCGCAACTCCCAATCAGCCCCAGCATTTT.

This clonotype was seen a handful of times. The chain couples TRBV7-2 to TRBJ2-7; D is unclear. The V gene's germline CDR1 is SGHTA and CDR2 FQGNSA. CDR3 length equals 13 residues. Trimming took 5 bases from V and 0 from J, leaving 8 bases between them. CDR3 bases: TGTGCCAGCAGCCAGAGGTCCTCCTACGAGCAGTACTTC. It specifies CASSQRSSYEQYF.

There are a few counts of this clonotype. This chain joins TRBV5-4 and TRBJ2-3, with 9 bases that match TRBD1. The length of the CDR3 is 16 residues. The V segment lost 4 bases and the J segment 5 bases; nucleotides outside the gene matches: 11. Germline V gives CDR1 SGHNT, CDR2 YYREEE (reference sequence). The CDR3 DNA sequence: TGTGCCAGCAGCGCGGCACAGGGGGCCGGGGGAGATACGCAGTATTTT. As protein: CASSAAQGAGGDTQYF.

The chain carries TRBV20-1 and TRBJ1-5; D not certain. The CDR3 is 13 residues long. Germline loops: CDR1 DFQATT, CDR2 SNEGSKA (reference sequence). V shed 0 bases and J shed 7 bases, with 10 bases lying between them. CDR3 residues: CSARDREVQPQHF. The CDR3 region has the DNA TGCAGTGCTAGAGACAGAGAGGTGCAGCCCCAGCATTTT.

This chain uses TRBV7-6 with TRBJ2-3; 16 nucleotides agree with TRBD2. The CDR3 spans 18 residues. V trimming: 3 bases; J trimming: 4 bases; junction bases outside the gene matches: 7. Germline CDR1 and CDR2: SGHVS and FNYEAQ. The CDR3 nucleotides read TGTGCCAGCAGCTTGGGACTAGCGGGAGGGGGTGCGGCAGATACGCAGTATTTT. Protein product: CASSLGLAGGGAADTQYF.

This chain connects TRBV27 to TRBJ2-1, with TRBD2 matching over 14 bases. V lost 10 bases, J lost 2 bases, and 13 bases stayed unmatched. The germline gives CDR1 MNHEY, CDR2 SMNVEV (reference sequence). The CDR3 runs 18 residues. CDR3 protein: CAIRPGLAGELAYNEQFF. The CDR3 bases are TGTGCCATCCGACCGGGACTAGCGGGAGAACTGGCCTACAATGAGCAGTTCTTC.

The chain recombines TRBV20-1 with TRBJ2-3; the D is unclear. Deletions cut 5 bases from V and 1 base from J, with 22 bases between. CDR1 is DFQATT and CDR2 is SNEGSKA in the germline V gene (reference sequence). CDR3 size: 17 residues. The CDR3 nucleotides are TGCAGTGCTCGGACCGTCACCCCGGGCAGCGGCACAGATACGCAGTATTTT. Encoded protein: CSARTVTPGSGTDTQYF.

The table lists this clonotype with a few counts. For the CDR3, the DNA is TGCGCCAGCAGCCAAGATCTTGGGATAGATACGCAGTATTTT. This encodes CASSQDLGIDTQYF. The chain uses TRBV4-3 and TRBJ2-3; the D is unclear. This CDR3 is 14 amino acids long. Germline CDR1 LGHNA, CDR2 YSLEER. V lost 0 bases to trimming and J lost 5 bases, with 9 bases between them.

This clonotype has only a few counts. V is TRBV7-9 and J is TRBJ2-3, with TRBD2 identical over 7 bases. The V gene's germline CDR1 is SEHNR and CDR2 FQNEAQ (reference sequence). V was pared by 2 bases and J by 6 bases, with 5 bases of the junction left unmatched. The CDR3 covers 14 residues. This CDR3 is CASSLTSAGDTQYF. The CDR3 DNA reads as TGTGCCAGCAGCTTAACTAGCGCAGGGGATACGCAGTATTTT.

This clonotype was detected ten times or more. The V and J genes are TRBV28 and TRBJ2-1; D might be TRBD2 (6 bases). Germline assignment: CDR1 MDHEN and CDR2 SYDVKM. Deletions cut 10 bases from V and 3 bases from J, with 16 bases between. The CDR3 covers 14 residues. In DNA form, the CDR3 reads TGTGCCATCCGCGCGGGACGGATCTACAATGAGCAGTTCTTC. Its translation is CAIRAGRIYNEQFF.

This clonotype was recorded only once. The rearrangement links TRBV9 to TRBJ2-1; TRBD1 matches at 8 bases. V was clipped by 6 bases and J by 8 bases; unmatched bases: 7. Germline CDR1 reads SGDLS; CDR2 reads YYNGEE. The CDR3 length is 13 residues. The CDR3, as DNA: TGTGCCAGCAAGAGGGAGACAGGGGATGAGCAGTTCTTC. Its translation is CASKRETGDEQFF.

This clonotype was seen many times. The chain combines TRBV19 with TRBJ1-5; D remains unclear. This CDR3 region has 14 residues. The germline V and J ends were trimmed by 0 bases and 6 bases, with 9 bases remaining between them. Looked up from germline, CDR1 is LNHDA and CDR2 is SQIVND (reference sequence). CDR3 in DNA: TGTGCCAGTAGTATAGAAAGGGCGGGTCAGCCCCAGCATTTT. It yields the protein CASSIERAGQPQHF.

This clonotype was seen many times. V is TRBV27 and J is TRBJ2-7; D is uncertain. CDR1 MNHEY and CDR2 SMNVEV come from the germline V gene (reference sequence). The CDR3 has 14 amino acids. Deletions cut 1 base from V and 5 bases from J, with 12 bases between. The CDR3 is CASSLFAQSNEQYF. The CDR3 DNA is TGTGCCAGCAGTTTATTCGCGCAGTCAAACGAGCAGTACTTC.

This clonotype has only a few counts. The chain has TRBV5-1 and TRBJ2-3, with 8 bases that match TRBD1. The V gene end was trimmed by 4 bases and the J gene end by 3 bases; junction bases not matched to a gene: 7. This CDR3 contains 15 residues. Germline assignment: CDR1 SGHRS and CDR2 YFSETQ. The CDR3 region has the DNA TGCGCCAGCAGCCATCAGGGGGCTCGGACAGATACGCAGTATTTT. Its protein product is CASSHQGARTDTQYF.

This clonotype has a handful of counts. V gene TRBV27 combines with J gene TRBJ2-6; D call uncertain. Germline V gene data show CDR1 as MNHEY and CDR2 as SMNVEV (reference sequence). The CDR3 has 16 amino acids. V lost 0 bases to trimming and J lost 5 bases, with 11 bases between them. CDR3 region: CASSLSGLSWANVLTF. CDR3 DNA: TGTGCCAGCAGTTTATCGGGCTTGTCTTGGGCCAACGTCCTGACTTTC. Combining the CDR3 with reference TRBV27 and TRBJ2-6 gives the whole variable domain EAQVTQNPRYLITVTGKKLTVTCSQNMNHEYMSWYRQDPGLGLRQIYYSMNVEVTDKGDVPEGYKVSRKEKRNFPLILESPSPNQTSLYFCASSLSGLSWANVLTFGAGSRLTVL.

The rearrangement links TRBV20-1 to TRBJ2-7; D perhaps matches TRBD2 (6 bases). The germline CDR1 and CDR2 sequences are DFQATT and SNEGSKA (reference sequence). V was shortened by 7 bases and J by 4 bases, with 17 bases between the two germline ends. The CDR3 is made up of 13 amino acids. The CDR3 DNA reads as TGCAGTGTTGAGCTGTTTGGGAGGTACGAGCAGTACTTC. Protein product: CSVELFGRYEQYF.

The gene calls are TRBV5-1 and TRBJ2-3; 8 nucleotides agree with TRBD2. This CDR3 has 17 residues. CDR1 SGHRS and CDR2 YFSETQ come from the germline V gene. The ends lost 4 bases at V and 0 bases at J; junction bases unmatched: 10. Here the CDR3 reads CASSASGTRVSTDTQYF. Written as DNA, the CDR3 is TGCGCCAGCAGCGCCTCCGGGACTAGAGTTAGCACAGATACGCAGTATTTT.

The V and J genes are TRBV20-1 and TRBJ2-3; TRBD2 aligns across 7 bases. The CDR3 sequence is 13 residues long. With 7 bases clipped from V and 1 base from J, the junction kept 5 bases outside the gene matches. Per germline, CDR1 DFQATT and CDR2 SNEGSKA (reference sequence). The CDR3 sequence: CSVLTSGTDTQYF. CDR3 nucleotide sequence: TGCAGTGTTTTAACTAGCGGCACAGATACGCAGTATTTT.

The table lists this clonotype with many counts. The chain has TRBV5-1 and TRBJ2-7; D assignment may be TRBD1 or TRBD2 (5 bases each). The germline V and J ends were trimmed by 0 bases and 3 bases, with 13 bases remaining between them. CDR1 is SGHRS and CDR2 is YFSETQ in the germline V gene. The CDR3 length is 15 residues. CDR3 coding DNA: TGCGCCAGCAGCTTGGGGGGGACGGCTAACTACGAGCAGTACTTC. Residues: CASSLGGTANYEQYF.

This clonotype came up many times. The CDR3 region has the DNA TGTGCCACCAGTGATTCCGGGACACCGAACACCGGGGAGCTGTTTTTT. This translates into CATSDSGTPNTGELFF. The genes are TRBV24-1 and TRBJ2-2, with D tentatively TRBD1 (6 bases). CDR1 and CDR2 (germline): KGHDR, SFDVKD. The CDR3 contains 16 residues. Trimming took 2 bases from V and 0 from J, leaving 9 bases between them.

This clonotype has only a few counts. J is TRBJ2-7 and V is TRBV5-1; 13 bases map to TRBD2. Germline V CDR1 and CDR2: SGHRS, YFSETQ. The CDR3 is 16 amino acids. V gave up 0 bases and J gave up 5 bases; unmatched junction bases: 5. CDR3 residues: CASSLDGLAGVDEQYF. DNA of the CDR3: TGCGCCAGCAGCTTGGATGGACTAGCGGGAGTTGACGAGCAGTACTTC. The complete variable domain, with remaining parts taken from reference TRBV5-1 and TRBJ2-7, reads KAGVTQTPRYLIKTRGQQVTLSCSPISGHRSVSWYQQTPGQGLQFLFEYFSETQRNKGNFPGRFSGRQFSNSRSEMNVSTLELGDSALYLCASSLDGLAGVDEQYFGPGTRLTVT.

The CDR3 is CATTDQQETQYF. The CDR3 DNA is TGCGCCACCACGGACCAACAAGAGACCCAGTACTTC. The V and J genes are TRBV5-1 and TRBJ2-5; no clear D gene. V shed 9 bases and J shed 2 bases, with 11 bases lying between them. This CDR3 is built from 12 residues. Looked up from germline, CDR1 is SGHRS and CDR2 is YFSETQ.

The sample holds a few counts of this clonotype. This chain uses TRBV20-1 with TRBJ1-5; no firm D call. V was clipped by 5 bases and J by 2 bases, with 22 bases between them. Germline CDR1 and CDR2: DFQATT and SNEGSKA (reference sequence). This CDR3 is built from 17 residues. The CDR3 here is CSAPPKGGYVGNQPQHF. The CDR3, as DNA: TGCAGTGCTCCCCCTAAGGGAGGGTATGTAGGCAATCAGCCCCAGCATTTT.